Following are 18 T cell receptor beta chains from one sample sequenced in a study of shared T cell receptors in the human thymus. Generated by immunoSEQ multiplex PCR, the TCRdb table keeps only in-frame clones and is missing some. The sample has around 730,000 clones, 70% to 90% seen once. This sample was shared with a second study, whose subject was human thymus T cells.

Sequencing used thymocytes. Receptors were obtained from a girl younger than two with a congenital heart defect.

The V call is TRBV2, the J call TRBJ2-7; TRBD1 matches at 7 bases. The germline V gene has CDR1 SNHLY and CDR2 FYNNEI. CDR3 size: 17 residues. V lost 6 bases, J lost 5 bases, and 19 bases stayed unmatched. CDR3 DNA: TGTGCCAGCAGGAAAGGTTCAACAGACAGGGATAGCCACGAGCAGTACTTC. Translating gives CASRKGSTDRDSHEQYF.

In nucleotides, the CDR3 is TGCGCCAGCAGCCGCGGGTGGAAACGAGGTGGGAACACTGAAGCTTTCTTT. Translating gives CASSRGWKRGGNTEAFF. The rearrangement uses TRBV5-1 and TRBJ1-1; D remains unclear. Trimming pared 4 bases from V and 1 base from J, leaving 20 bases between. The germline V gene encodes CDR1 SGHRS and CDR2 YFSETQ. This CDR3 has 17 amino acids. Complete variable domain (other parts from reference TRBV5-1 and TRBJ1-1): KAGVTQTPRYLIKTRGQQVTLSCSPISGHRSVSWYQQTPGQGLQFLFEYFSETQRNKGNFPGRFSGRQFSNSRSEMNVSTLELGDSALYLCASSRGWKRGGNTEAFFGQGTRLTVV.

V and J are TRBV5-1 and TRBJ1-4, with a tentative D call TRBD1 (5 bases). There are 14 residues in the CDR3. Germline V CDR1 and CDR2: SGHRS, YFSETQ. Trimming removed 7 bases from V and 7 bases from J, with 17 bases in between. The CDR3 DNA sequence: TGCGCCAGCGGGTTCACCGTACAGGCTGAAAAACTGTTTTTT. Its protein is CASGFTVQAEKLFF.

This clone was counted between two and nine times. CDR3 region: CASSGDSTYNEQFF. The CDR3, as DNA: TGTGCCAGCAGTGGGGACTCAACCTACAATGAGCAGTTCTTC. V usage is TRBV25-1 and J usage is TRBJ2-1, with a weak D call TRBD2 (6 bases). The V end was cut by 4 bases, the J end by 2 bases, with 9 bases between. This CDR3 is built from 14 residues. Germline V gives CDR1 MGHDK, CDR2 SYGVNS.

In DNA form, the CDR3 reads TGTGCCAGCACCAACGGACAGGGGGCAGGTACCGGGGAGCTGTTTTTT. Translation gives CASTNGQGAGTGELFF. This chain links TRBV27 with TRBJ2-2; 11 bases are shared with TRBD1. From germline, CDR1 is MNHEY and CDR2 SMNVEV (reference sequence). The CDR3 is 16 residues long. J gave up 5 bases and V 7 bases, and 9 bases lay outside the gene matches.

CDR3 residues: CASSEAAGGNAFSTDTQYF. CDR3 sequence (DNA): TGTGCCAGCAGTGAAGCGGCGGGGGGCAATGCATTTAGCACAGATACGCAGTATTTT. This chain connects TRBV2 to TRBJ2-3; 8 nucleotides agree with TRBD2. Trimming at V came to 0 bases and at J to 0 bases, leaving 11 bases not matched to a gene. The V gene's germline CDR1 is SNHLY and CDR2 FYNNEI. This CDR3 has 19 residues.

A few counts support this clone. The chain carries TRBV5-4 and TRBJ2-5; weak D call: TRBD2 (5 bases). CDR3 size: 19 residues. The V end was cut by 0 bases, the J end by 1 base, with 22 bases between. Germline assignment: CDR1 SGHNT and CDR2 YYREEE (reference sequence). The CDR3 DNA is TGTGCCAGCAGCTTGGCCACTCGCCCGGGCGGGCACCTCCAAGAGACCCAGTACTTC. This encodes CASSLATRPGGHLQETQYF. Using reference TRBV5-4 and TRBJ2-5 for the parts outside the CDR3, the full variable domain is ETGVTQSPTHLIKTRGQQVTLRCSSQSGHNTVSWYQQALGQGPQFIFQYYREEENGRGNFPPRFSGLQFPNYSSELNVNALELDDSALYLCASSLATRPGGHLQETQYFGPGTRLLVL.

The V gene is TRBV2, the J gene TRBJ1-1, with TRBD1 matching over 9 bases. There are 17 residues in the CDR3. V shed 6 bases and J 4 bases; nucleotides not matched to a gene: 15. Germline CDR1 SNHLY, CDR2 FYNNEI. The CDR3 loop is CASSQGDRAFMRTEAFF. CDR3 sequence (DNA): TGTGCCAGCAGCCAAGGGGACAGGGCCTTCATGCGCACTGAAGCTTTCTTT.

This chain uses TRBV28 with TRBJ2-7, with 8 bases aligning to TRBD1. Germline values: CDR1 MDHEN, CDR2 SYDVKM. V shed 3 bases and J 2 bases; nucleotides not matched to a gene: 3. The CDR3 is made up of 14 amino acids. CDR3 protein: CASSFGRGPYEQYF. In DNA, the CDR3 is TGTGCCAGCAGTTTCGGCAGGGGGCCCTACGAGCAGTACTTC.

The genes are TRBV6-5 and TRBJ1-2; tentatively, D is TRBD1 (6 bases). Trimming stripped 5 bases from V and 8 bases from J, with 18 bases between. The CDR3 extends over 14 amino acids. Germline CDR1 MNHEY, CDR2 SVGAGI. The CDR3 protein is CASSDPGQPRGYTF. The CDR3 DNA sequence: TGTGCCAGCAGTGACCCTGGACAGCCCCGGGGCTACACCTTC.

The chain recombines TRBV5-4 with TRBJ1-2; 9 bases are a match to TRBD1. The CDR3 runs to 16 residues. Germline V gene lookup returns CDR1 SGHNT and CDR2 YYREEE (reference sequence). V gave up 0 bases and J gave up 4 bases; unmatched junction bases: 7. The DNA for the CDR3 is TGTGCCAGCAGCTTGGCGACGGACAGGGGCTCCTATGGCTACACCTTC. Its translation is CASSLATDRGSYGYTF. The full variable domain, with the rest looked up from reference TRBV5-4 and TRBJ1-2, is ETGVTQSPTHLIKTRGQQVTLRCSSQSGHNTVSWYQQALGQGPQFIFQYYREEENGRGNFPPRFSGLQFPNYSSELNVNALELDDSALYLCASSLATDRGSYGYTFGSGTRLTVV.

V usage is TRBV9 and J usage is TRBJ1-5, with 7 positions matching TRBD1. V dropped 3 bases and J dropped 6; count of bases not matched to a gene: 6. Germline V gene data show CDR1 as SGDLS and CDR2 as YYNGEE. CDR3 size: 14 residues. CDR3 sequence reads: CASSGQGIGQPQHF. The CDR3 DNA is TGTGCCAGCAGCGGACAGGGTATCGGTCAGCCCCAGCATTTT.

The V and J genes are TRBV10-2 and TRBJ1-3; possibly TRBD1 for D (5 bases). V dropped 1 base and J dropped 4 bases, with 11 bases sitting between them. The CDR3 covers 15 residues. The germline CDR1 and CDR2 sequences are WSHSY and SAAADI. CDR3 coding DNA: TGCGCCAGCAGTGAGTTCTCGACAGCCGGAAACACCATATATTTT. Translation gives CASSEFSTAGNTIYF.

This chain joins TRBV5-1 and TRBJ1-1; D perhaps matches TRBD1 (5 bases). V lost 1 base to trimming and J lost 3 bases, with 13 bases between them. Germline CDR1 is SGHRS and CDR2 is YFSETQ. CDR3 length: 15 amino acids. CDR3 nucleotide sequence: TGCGCCAGCAGCTTGCGCAGGGTAGCTGACACTGAAGCTTTCTTT. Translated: CASSLRRVADTEAFF.

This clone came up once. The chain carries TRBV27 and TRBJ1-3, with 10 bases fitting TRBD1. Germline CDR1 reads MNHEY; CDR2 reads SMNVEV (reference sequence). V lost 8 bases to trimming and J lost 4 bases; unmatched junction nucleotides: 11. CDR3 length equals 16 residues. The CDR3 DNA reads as TGTGCCAGCCGACTTAGGGGGACAGGGGTGGGAAACACCATATATTTT. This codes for CASRLRGTGVGNTIYF.

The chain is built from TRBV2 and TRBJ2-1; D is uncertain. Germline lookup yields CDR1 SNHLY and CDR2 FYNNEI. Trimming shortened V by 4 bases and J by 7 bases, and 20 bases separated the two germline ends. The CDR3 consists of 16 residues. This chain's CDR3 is CASSAIEYPLRNEQFF. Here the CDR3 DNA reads TGTGCCAGCAGTGCTATTGAGTACCCCCTCCGAAATGAGCAGTTCTTC.

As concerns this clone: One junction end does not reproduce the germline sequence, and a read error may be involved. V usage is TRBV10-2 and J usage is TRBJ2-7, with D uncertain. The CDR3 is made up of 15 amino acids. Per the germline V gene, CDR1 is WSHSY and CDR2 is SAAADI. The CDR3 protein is CASSKSPASQYEQYF. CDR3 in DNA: TGCGCCAGCAGTAAGTCCCCCGCGTCCCAATACGAGCAGTACTTC.

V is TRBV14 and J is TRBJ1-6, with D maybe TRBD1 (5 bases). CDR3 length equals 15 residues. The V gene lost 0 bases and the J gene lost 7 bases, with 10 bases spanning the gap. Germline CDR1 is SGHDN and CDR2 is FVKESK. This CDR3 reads CASSQDLGQNSPLHF. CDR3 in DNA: TGTGCCAGCAGCCAAGATTTGGGGCAAAATTCACCCCTCCACTTT.